This entry is about one T cell receptor (beta chain). It lacks a known antigen. No much larger clonotype is one base removed from it; base qualities were not supplied. This record comes from a study of blood T cell repertoires in COVID-19 (dated by TCRdb to between 2020 and 2021). Turning to the overall study: Samples covering the acute and convalescent phases of COVID-19 were provided by collaborators in the United States, Italy and Spain. The material from the prospective study consisted of cDNA or gDNA derived from T cells, B-cell-depleted T cells, or PBMCs. Subjects who had been exposed to COVID-19, were actively infected with it, or had recovered from it provided the deeply sampled blood TCRbeta repertoires that made up the dataset. The repertoires were made available in a free public database intended to serve as a resource for research on the immune response to SARS-CoV-2. Samples were obtained from the ongoing ImmuneRACE study (first 160 participants) and from over 1,000 subjects provided by 6 global collaborators. Sample metadata almost always included a de-identified subject ID, COVID-19 status, age in years and sex. Where available, HLA class I and class II types were obtained from metadata supplied by the sample provider rather than from assay-based typing. The research as a whole found: How much clinical and demographic metadata was included differed by source and by participant, and the metadata was provided uncurated.

Taken from the germline V gene, the CDR1 and CDR2 loops are MNHEY and SVGAGI. The cysteine opens and the phenylalanine closes a CDR3 of 13 amino acids. Solely the CDR3 DNA is kept, with 39 bases framed from the first base. Deletion took 2 bases off V and 1 base off J, with a span of 5 bases between the germline ends. The immunoSEQ Assay, a bias-controlled multiplex PCR, was used to amplify TCRbeta CDR3 regions from genomic DNA. As for the original processing: The number of nucleated cells in each sample was estimated from the amplification of reference gene primers within the assay. To quantify the absolute abundance of each unique TCRbeta CDR3 rearrangement, sequence reads were collapsed and filtered. For each sample, productive Simpson clonality was calculated as the square root of Simpson's diversity index over productive rearrangements. TCRdb's version of the immuneACCESS table is confined to in-frame rearrangements and falls short of the full clone set. An unresolved V gene accounts for under half of the shortfall where checked; the remainder is of unknown origin. Clone size and V and J calls were adopted from that table, with D and trimming inferred from the DNA. In all, the sample holds some 100,000 clones, and 89% of those were seen once. Jointly, the top ten make up about 3.7% of the sample.

Collaborating institutions collected whole blood in K2EDTA tubes following their own protocols. For TCRbeta analysis, collaborator samples were shipped as frozen whole blood, as isolated PBMCs, or as DNA extracted from either sample type. The origin of this receptor is a woman in her 70s with acute or convalescent COVID-19. The chain is encoded by TRBV6-5 joined to TRBJ1-1; the D gene cannot be resolved reliably. The sample comprised peripheral blood. The CDR3 reads as follows: CASSYGRNTEAFF. The nucleotide sequence is TGTGCCAGCAGTTACGGCAGGAACACTGAAGCTTTCTTT.